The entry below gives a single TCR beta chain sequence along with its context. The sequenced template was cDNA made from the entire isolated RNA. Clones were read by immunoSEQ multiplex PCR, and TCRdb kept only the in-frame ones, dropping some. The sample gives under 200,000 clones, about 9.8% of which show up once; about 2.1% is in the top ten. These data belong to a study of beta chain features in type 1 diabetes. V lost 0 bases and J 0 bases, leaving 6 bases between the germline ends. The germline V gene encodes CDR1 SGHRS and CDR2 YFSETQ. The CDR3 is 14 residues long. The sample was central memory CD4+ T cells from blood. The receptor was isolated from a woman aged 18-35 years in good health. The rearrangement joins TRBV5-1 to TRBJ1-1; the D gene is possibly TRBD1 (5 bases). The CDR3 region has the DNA TGCGCCAGCAGCTTGGACAGGATGAACACTGAAGCTTTCTTT. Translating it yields CASSLDRMNTEAFF.